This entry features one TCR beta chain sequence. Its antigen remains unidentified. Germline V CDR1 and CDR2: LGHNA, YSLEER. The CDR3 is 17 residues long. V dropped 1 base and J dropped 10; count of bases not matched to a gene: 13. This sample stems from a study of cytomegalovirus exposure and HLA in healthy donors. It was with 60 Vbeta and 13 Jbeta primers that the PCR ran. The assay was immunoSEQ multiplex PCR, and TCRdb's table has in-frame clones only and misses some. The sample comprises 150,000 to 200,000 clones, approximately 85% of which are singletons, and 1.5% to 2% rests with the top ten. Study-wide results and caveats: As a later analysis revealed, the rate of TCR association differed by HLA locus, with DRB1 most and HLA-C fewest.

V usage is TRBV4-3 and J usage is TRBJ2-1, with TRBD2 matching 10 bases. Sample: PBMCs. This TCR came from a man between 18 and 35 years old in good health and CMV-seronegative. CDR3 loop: CASSQAPGTSVSEEQFF. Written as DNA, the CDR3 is TGCGCCAGCAGCCAAGCCCCGGGGACTAGCGTATCGGAGGAGCAGTTCTTC.